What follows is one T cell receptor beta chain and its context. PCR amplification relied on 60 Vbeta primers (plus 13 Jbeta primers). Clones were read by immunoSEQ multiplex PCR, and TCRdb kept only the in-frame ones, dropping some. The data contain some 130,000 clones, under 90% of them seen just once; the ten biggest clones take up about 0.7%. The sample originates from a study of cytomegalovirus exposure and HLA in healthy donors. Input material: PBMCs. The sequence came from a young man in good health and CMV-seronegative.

This CDR3 is CAISDVNSPEAFF. The CDR3 nucleotides read TGTGCCATCAGTGACGTAAACAGTCCTGAAGCTTTCTTT. The V gene is TRBV10-3, the J gene TRBJ1-1, with D unresolved. In germline, CDR1 is ENHRY, CDR2 SYGVKD. CDR3 length: 13 residues. Trimming removed 3 bases at V and 6 bases at J, with 11 bases between.